This T cell receptor (beta chain) was sequenced during a study of vaccination and CD4 T cells after COVID-19. Broader study findings: Early timepoints after natural infection were not analyzed in these convalescent patients.

The treatment is: roughly 10-day PBMC culture with coronavirus spike peptide pools or control peptides (ViraFEST assay). The unexposed donor provided CD4+ T cells, which were taken before the COVID-19 pandemic (2011-2018). Before TCRs were sequenced, ViraFEST expanded antigen-specific T cells with peptide pools. Sequenced with the Oncomine TCR Beta short-read assay was DNA taken from cultured CD4+ T cells. Investigators isolated genomic DNA from cultured CD4+ T cells. TCRdb re-called the PCR reads with MiXCR, one entry per CDR3 protein. The repertoire includes approximately 11,000 distinct CDR3 sequences, 40% of them detected once, and around a fifth sits in the top ten. Worth noting for this clonotype: Antigen unknown.

CDR1 SGHTS and CDR2 YDEGEE come from the germline V gene. CDR3 length: 16 residues. V was pared by 0 bases and J by 1 base, with 4 bases of the junction left unmatched. This clonotype was obtained from a human donor in good health. J is TRBJ2-3 and V is TRBV5-8; 8 bases map to TRBD2. The sample consisted of CD4+ T cells from blood, cultured in vitro. The CDR3 region has the DNA TGTGCCAGCAGCTTGGGTACTAGCGGCCGCACAGATACGCAGTATTTT. Translating it yields CASSLGTSGRTDTQYF.